This T cell receptor beta chain is from a study of OX40 agonist ivuxolimab in advanced cancers. Study-wide context: With ivuxolimab, an agonistic anti-OX40 (CD134) antibody, patients were treated. Points from the study as a whole: Antigen targets of the expanded peripheral T cells went undetermined.

With regard to this clone: What it binds is unknown.

Measured with immunoSEQ multiplex PCR; TCRdb has only the in-frame clones, and not every one. The sample includes approximately 67,000 clones, about 89% of them seen just once. Germline CDR1 SEHNR, CDR2 FQNEAQ (reference sequence). The CDR3 spans 15 residues. V shed 1 base and J shed 4 bases, with 13 bases lying between them. The sequences come from CD4+ or CD8+ T cells sorted from blood, collected in a trial of the OX40 agonist ivuxolimab. The sequence came from an adult with an advanced solid tumor such as melanoma, head and neck, liver or kidney cancer. The chain links TRBV7-9 to TRBJ1-1, with D possibly TRBD1 on 6 matching bases. The CDR3 sequence is CASSLDSQGSTEAFF. The CDR3 bases are TGTGCCAGCAGCTTAGACAGTCAGGGGAGCACTGAAGCTTTCTTT.